This T cell receptor (beta chain) derives from a study of T cells after yellow fever vaccination. TCRdb re-called the 5' RACE reads through MiXCR, storing one row per CDR3 protein. The sample carries 350,000 to 450,000 distinct CDR3 sequences, roughly 6.1% recorded once. The sample holds many counts of this clonotype. Its antigen is still unknown. Study-wide points: Booster sampling recovered most clones from primary vaccination (96% CD4, 88% CD8).

The CDR3 sequence is 17 residues long. V was clipped by 5 bases and J by 4 bases; unmatched bases: 17. The sequencing here drew on PBMCs, taken 5 days after the yellow fever booster vaccination. This TCR was recovered from a man aged 25 to 45 who received the YFV17D yellow fever vaccine. The rearrangement joins TRBV12-3 or TRBV12-4 to TRBJ2-7; TRBD2 matches 7 bases. The CDR3, as DNA: TGTGCCAGCAGTAGCACGGGATATCCTAGCGGAAGATACGAGCAGTACTTC. Amino acids: CASSSTGYPSGRYEQYF.